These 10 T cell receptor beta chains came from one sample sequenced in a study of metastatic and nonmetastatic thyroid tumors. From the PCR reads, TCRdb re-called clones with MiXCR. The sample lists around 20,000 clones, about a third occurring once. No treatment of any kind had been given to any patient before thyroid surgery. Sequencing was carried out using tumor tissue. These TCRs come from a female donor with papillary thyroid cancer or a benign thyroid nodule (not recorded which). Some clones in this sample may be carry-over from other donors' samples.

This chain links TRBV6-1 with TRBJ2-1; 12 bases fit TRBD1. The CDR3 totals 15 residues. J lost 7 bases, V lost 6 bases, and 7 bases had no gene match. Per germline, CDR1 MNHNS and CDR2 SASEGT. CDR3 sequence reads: CASSERDRGPNEQFF. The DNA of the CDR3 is TGTGCCAGCAGCGAAAGGGACAGGGGGCCTAATGAGCAGTTCTTC.

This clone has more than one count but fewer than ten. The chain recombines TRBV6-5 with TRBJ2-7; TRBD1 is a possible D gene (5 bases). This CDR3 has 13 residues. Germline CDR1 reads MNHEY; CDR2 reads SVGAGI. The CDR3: CASSYQGFYEQYV. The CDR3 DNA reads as TGTGCCAGCAGTTACCAGGGTTTCTACGAGCAATACGTC.

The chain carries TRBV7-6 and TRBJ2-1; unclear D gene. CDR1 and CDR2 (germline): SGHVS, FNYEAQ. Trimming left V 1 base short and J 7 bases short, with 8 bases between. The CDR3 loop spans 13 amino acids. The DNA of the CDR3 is TGTGCCAGCAGCTTAGGGCTAGGTAATGAGCAGTTCTTC. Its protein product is CASSLGLGNEQFF.

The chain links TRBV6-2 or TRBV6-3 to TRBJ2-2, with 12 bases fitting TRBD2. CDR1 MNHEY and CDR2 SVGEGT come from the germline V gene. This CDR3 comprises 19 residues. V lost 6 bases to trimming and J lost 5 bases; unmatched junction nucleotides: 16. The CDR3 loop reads CASRSDRQTSGSWTGELFF. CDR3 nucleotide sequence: TGTGCCAGCAGATCGGACAGGCAGACTAGCGGGAGTTGGACCGGGGAGCTGTTTTTT.

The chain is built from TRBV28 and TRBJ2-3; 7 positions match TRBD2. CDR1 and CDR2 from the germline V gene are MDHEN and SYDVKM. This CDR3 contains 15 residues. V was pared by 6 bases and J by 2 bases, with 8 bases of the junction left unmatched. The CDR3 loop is CASSSWRETTDTQYF. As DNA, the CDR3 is TGTGCCAGCAGCTCCTGGCGGGAGACCACAGATACGCAGTATTTT.

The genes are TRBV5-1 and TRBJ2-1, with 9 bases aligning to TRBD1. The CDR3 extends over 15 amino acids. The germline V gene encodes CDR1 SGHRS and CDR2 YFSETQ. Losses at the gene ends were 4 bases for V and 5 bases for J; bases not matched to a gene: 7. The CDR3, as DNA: TGCGCCAGCAGCACGGGACAGGGAATTAACAATGAGCAGTTCTTC. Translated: CASSTGQGINNEQFF.

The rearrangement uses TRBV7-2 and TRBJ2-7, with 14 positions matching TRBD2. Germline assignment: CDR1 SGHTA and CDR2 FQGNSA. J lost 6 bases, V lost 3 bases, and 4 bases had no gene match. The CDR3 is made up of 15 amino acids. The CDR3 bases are TGTGCCAGCAGCTTGACCGGGACTAGCGGGAGCGAGCAGTACTTC. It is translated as CASSLTGTSGSEQYF.

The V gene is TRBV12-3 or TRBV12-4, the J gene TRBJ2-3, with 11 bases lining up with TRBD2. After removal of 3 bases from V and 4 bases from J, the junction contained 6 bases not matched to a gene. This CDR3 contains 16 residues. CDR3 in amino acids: CASSLRLAGGSDTQYF. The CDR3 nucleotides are TGTGCCAGCAGTTTGAGGCTAGCGGGAGGTTCAGATACGCAGTATTTT.

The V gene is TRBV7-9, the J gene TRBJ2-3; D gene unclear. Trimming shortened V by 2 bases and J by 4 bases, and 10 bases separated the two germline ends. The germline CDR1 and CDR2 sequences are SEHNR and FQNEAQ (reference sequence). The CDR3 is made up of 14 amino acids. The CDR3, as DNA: TGTGCCAGCAGCTTAAGGTCCGGTCCAGATACGCAGTATTTT. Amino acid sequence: CASSLRSGPDTQYF.

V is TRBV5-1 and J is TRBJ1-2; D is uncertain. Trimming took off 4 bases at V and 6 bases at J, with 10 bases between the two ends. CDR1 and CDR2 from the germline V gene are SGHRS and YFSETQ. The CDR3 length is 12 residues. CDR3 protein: CASSKDGNGYTF. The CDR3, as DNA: TGCGCCAGCAGCAAGGACGGGAATGGCTACACCTTC.